A single sample gave rise to the 8 T cell receptor beta chains below, sequenced in a study of shared clonotypes between healthy human individuals. Profiled with immunoSEQ multiplex PCR; TCRdb holds only in-frame clones, not every one. The table lists 2 million to 3 million clones, around 94% of them singletons. The sequenced sample was naive CD4+ T cells sorted from blood. Subset of the sample: CD45RA+ positively selected. The receptors stem from a man between 18 and 35 years old in good health.

V is TRBV19 and J is TRBJ2-7; weak D call: TRBD1 (8 bases). Trimming shortened V by 7 bases and J by 1 base, and 14 bases separated the two germline ends. Germline V gene data show CDR1 as LNHDA and CDR2 as SQIVND (reference sequence). The CDR3 covers 14 residues. CDR3 nucleotide sequence: TGTGCCAGTACCCCACAGGGGGGGTCCTACGAGCAGTACTTC. Translation gives CASTPQGGSYEQYF.

The chain joins TRBV5-1 to TRBJ2-3, with 8 bases aligning to TRBD2. The CDR3 consists of 16 residues. Germline V CDR1 and CDR2: SGHRS, YFSETQ. Unmatched junction bases numbered 8, after V lost 0 bases and J lost 5 bases. CDR3 DNA: TGCGCCAGCAGCTTGGTAGGGACTAGAGGGAAAGATACGCAGTATTTT. Translating it yields CASSLVGTRGKDTQYF.

This chain uses TRBV4-1 with TRBJ2-2; tentatively, D is TRBD1 or TRBD2 (6 bases each). The germline gives CDR1 MGHRA, CDR2 YSYEKL. The CDR3 is 15 amino acids. With 7 bases removed from V and 5 bases from J, the gap between germline ends came to 17 bases. CDR3 nucleotides: TGCGCCAGCACCCCAGGGGAGGTTAGAACCGGGGAGCTGTTTTTT. Translating gives CASTPGEVRTGELFF.

The chain couples TRBV21-1 to TRBJ1-5. TRBV21-1 is tagged as a pseudogene. The CDR3 consists of 14 residues. The DNA for the CDR3 is TGTGCCAGCAGCAAAGCGTGGGGCAATCAGCCCCAGCATTTT. Its translation is CASSKAWGNQPQHF.

As concerns this clone: The CDR3 ends on some other residue instead of the conserved phenylalanine or tryptophan, so this is likely a read error. V gene TRBV5-1 combines with J gene TRBJ1-1; 10 bases map to TRBD1. Trimming at V came to 4 bases and at J to 5 bases, leaving 17 bases not matched to a gene. The germline gives CDR1 SGHRS, CDR2 YFSETQ. CDR3 length: 18 amino acids. CDR3 region: CASSAAWTRGQGVTEAFS. CDR3 nucleotide sequence: TGCGCCAGCAGCGCAGCTTGGACGCGAGGACAGGGGGTGACTGAAGCTTTCTCT.

The gene calls are TRBV7-9 and TRBJ2-3; D uncertain. The CDR3 length is 16 residues. Germline CDR1 and CDR2: SEHNR and FQNEAQ (reference sequence). The V end lost 1 base, the J end lost 0 bases, and 11 bases lay between the germline ends. CDR3 bases: TGTGCCAGCAGCTTAGAGGGAACTACTAGCACAGATACGCAGTATTTT. This encodes CASSLEGTTSTDTQYF.

The chain has TRBV4-2 and TRBJ2-5; TRBD2 matches at 14 bases. Per germline, CDR1 LGHNA and CDR2 YNFKEQ. CDR3 size: 17 residues. The V and J ends lost 0 bases and 1 base, in that order; junction bases with no gene match: 1. DNA for the CDR3: TGTGCCAGCAGCCAAGATGGACTAGCGGGGGGCCAAGAGACCCAGTACTTC. Its translation: CASSQDGLAGGQETQYF.

The chain joins TRBV19 to TRBJ2-7, with 11 bases identical to TRBD1. The trim removed 3 bases at V and 2 bases at J, leaving 3 bases unmatched. The CDR3 has 15 amino acids. Germline-derived CDR1 and CDR2 are LNHDA and SQIVND (reference sequence). In nucleotides, the CDR3 is TGTGCCAGTAGTATCAAGGACAGGGGGCCCTACGAGCAGTACTTC. It is translated as CASSIKDRGPYEQYF. The whole variable domain, remainder taken from reference TRBV19 and TRBJ2-7, is DGGITQSPKYLFRKEGQNVTLSCEQNLNHDAMYWYRQDPGQGLRLIYYSQIVNDFQKGDIAEGYSVSREKKESFPLTVTSAQKNPTAFYLCASSIKDRGPYEQYFGPGTRLTVT.